The clone carrying this T cell receptor beta chain was seen a few times. What it binds is not known. The germline CDR1 and CDR2 sequences are SNHLY and FYNNEI. The CDR3 runs to 11 residues. Trimming left V 9 bases short and J 7 bases short, with 11 bases between. This sample stems from a study of T cell clonotyping in hematopoietic cell transplantation. Study outcomes and limitations: Broader posttransplant TCR repertoire diversity was predicted by graft donor and pretransplant recipient Inverse Simpson Index values. Recipient TCR diversity dropped after transplant; expanded clonotypes rose from day 30 to 180. Few recipient clonotypes overlapped donors; over 95% were de novo at given depth.

Measured with immunoSEQ multiplex PCR; TCRdb has only the in-frame clones, and not every one. The data show 25,000 to 35,000 clones, approximately 95% seen once. Input material: peripheral blood mononuclear cells. V gene TRBV2 combines with J gene TRBJ2-3; D might be TRBD1 (5 bases). The receptor comes from a man aged 45 to 65 in good health. Some clones in this sample may be carry-over from other donors' samples. The CDR3 here is CASTGGNTQYF. In DNA form, the CDR3 reads TGTGCCAGTACAGGTGGGAATACGCAGTATTTT.